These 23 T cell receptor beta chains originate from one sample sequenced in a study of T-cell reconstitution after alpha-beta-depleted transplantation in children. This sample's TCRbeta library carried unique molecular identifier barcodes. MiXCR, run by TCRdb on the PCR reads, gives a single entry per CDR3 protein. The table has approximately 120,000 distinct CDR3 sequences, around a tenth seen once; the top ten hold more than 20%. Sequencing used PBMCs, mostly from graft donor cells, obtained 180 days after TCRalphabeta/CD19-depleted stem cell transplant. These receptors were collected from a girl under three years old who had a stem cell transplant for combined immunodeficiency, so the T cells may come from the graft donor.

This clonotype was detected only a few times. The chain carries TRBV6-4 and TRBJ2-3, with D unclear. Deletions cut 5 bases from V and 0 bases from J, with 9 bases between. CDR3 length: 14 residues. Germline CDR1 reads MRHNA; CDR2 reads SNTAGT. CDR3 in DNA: TGTGCCAGCAGTCCTCTTGCTAGCACAGATACGCAGTATTTT. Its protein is CASSPLASTDTQYF.

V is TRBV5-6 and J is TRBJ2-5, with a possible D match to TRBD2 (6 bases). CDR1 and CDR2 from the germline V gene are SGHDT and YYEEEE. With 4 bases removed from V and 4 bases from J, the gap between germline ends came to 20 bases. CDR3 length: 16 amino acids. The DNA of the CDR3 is TGTGCCAGCAGCCCACGGGGTGGGGGGATAGGAGAGACCCAGTACTTC. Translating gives CASSPRGGGIGETQYF.

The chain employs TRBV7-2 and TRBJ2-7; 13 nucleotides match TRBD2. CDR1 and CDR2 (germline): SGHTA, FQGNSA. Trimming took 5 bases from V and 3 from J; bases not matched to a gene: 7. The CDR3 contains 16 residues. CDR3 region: CASSPKTSGRIYEQYF. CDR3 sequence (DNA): TGTGCCAGCAGCCCCAAGACTAGCGGGAGGATCTACGAGCAGTACTTC.

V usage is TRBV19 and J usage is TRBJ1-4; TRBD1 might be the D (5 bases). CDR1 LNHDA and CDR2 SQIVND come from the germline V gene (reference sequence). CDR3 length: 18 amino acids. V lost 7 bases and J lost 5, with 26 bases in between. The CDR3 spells CASTRRRSPLGGNEKLFF. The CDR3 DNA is TGTGCCAGTACGCGCCGACGCTCCCCTCTTGGGGGGAATGAAAAACTGTTTTTT.

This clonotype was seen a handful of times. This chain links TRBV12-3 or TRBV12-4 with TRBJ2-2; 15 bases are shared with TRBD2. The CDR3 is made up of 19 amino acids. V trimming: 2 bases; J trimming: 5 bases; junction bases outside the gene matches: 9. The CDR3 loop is CASSLYGLAGGHITGELFF. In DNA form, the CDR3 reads TGTGCCAGCAGTTTATACGGACTAGCGGGGGGGCATATTACCGGGGAGCTGTTTTTT.

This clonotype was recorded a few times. CDR3 sequence reads: CASSLASGRAASPDTQYF. The CDR3 bases are TGTGCCAGCAGCCTCGCCAGCGGGAGGGCCGCATCTCCAGATACGCAGTATTTT. The rearrangement uses TRBV12-3 or TRBV12-4 and TRBJ2-3, with 10 bases aligning to TRBD2. Trimming at V came to 6 bases and at J to 4 bases, leaving 16 bases not matched to a gene. This CDR3 contains 18 residues.

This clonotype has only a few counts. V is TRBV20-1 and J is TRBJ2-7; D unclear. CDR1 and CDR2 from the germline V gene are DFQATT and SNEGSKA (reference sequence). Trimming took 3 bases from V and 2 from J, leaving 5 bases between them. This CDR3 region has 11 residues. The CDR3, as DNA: TGCAGTGCTAGTGGGCCCTACGAGCAGTACTTC. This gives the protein CSASGPYEQYF.

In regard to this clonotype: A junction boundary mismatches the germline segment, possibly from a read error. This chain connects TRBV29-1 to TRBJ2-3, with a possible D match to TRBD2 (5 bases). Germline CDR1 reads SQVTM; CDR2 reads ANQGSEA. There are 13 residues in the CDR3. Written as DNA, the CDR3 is TGCAGCCTTGATGGAGGTAGCACAGATACGCAGTATTTT. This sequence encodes CSLDGGSTDTQYF.

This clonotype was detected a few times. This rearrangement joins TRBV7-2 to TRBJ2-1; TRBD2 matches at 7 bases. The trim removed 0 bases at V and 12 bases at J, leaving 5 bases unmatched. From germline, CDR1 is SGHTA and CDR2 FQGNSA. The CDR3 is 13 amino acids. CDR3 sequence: CASSLAGTGGQFF. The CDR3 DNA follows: TGTGCCAGCAGCTTAGCGGGGACGGGGGGGCAGTTCTTC.

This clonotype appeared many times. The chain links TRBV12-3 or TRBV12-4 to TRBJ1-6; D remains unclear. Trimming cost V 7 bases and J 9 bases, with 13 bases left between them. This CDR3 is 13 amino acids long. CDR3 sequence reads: CASNPGLSSPLHF. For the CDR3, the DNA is TGTGCCAGCAACCCGGGTCTCTCTTCACCCCTCCACTTT.

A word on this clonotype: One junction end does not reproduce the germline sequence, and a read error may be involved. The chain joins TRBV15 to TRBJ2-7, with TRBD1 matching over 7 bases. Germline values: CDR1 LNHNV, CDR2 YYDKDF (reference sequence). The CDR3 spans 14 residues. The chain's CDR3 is CASSRDKTGQEQYF. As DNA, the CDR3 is TGTGCCAGCAGCAGAGATAAGACAGGGCAGGAGCAGTACTTC.

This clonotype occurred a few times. This chain's CDR3 is CASSETGGLDNYGYTF. The DNA of the CDR3 is TGTGCCAGCAGTGAGACAGGGGGCCTCGATAACTATGGCTACACCTTC. The chain couples TRBV2 to TRBJ1-2; 10 bases agree with TRBD1. V shed 3 bases and J 1 base; nucleotides not matched to a gene: 5. The CDR3 is 16 amino acids. Germline V lookup: CDR1 SNHLY, CDR2 FYNNEI.

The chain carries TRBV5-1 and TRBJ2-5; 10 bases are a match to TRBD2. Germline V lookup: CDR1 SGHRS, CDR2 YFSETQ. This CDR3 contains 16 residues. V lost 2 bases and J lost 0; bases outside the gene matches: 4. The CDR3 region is CASSFAGTSDQETQYF. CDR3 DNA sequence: TGCGCCAGCAGCTTTGCCGGGACTAGCGACCAAGAGACCCAGTACTTC.

The CDR3: CASSLWQGQETQYF. The CDR3, as DNA: TGTGCCAGCAGCTTATGGCAGGGCCAAGAGACCCAGTACTTC. The chain employs TRBV7-6 and TRBJ2-5, with D perhaps TRBD1 (5 bases). The V end was cut by 2 bases, the J end by 1 base, with 8 bases between. Looked up from germline, CDR1 is SGHVS and CDR2 is FNYEAQ. The CDR3 runs to 14 residues. Complete variable domain (other parts from reference TRBV7-6 and TRBJ2-5): GAGVSQSPRYKVTKRGQDVALRCDPISGHVSLYWYRQALGQGPEFLTYFNYEAQQDKSGLPNDRFSAERPEGSISTLTIQRTEQRDSAMYRCASSLWQGQETQYFGPGTRLLVL.

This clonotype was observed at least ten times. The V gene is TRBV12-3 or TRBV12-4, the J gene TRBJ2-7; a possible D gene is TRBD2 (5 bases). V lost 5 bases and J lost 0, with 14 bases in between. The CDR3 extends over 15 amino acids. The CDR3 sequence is CASSPSETSSYEQYF. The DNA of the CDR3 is TGTGCCAGCAGTCCGTCGGAAACTAGCTCCTACGAGCAGTACTTC.

DNA for the CDR3: TGTGCCAGCAGTCTTACAGGGAGGGGGCTGAACACTGAAGCTTTCTTT. Protein product: CASSLTGRGLNTEAFF. The J gene is TRBJ1-1, the V gene TRBV12-3 or TRBV12-4, with 7 bases aligning to TRBD1. This CDR3 region has 16 residues. Trimming took 5 bases from V and 0 from J; bases not matched to a gene: 9.

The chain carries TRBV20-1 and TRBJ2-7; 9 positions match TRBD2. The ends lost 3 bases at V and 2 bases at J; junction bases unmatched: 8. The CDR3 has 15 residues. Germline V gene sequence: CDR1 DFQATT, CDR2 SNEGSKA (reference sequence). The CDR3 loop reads CSASSWREGPYEQYF. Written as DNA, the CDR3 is TGCAGTGCTAGTTCTTGGCGGGAGGGACCCTACGAGCAGTACTTC.

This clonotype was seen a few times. The DNA for the CDR3 is TGTGCCAGCAGCGTGCAATTAGCATTGGGGAATGAGCAGTTCTTC. Translating gives CASSVQLALGNEQFF. The genes are TRBV9 and TRBJ2-1; the D is unclear. CDR3 size: 15 residues. V lost 2 bases and J 7 bases, leaving 16 bases between the germline ends. Germline CDR1 is SGDLS and CDR2 is YYNGEE.

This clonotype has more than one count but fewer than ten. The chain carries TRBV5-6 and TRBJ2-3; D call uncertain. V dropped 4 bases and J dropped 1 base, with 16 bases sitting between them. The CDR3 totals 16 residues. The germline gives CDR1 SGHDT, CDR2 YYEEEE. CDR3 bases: TGTGCCAGCAGCACGCCTCAGGAATTCGGCACAGATACGCAGTATTTT. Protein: CASSTPQEFGTDTQYF.

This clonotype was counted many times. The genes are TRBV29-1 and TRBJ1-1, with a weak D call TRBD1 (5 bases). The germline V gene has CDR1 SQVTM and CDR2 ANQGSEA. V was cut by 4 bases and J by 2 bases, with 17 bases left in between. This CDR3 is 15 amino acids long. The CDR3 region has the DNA TGCAGCGTTGCGGGGGTTTGGGAGCCCAACACTGAAGCTTTCTTT. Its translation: CSVAGVWEPNTEAFF.

The CDR3 region has the DNA TGTGCCAGCAGTTTCGAGGCAGGGCATAATTCACCCCTCCACTTT. Its protein is CASSFEAGHNSPLHF. The gene calls are TRBV12-3 or TRBV12-4 and TRBJ1-6; TRBD1 is a possible D gene (5 bases). The CDR3 has 15 amino acids. The ends were cut back, 3 bases at V and 5 bases at J, with 11 bases in the middle.

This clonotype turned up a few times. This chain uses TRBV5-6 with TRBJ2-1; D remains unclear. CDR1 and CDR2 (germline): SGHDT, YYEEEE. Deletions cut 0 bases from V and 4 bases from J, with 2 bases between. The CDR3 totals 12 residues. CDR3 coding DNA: TGTGCCAGCAGCTTGGAGTACAATGAGCAGTTCTTC. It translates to CASSLEYNEQFF.

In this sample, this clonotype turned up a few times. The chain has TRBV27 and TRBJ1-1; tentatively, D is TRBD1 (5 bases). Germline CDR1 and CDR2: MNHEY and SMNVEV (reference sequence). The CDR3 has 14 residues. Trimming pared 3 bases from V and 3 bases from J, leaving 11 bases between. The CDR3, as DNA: TGTGCCAGCAGTTTGGAGGGGTCCTACACTGAAGCTTTCTTT. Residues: CASSLEGSYTEAFF.